The TCR beta chain described here comes from a study of OX40 agonist ivuxolimab in advanced cancers. Study-wide context: Two patients with cutaneous melanoma and one with hepatocellular carcinoma, three in total, showed partial responses.

This clone is a singleton in its sample. Assay: immunoSEQ multiplex PCR; the TCRdb copy retains only in-frame clones and omits some. The sample consists of 71,000 or so clones, 85% to 90% of them appearing once. Patients had blood sampled at baseline and again on cycle 4 day 1 and cycle 7 day 1. V lost 0 bases to trimming and J lost 3 bases; unmatched junction nucleotides: 3. The CDR3 has 17 residues. CDR1 is SEHNR and CDR2 is FQNEAQ in the germline V gene (reference sequence). This sequence joins TRBV7-9 and TRBJ2-3; 13 bases fit TRBD2. The receptor was isolated from an adult with an advanced solid tumor such as melanoma, head and neck, liver or kidney cancer. The sequencing here drew on CD4+ or CD8+ T cells sorted from blood, taken in a trial of the OX40 agonist ivuxolimab. The CDR3 sequence is CASSLAVTSGRTDTQYF. In nucleotides, the CDR3 is TGTGCCAGCAGCTTAGCCGTGACTAGCGGGAGGACAGATACGCAGTATTTT. The variable domain in full, with the rest retrieved from reference TRBV7-9 and TRBJ2-3, is DTGVSQNPRHKITKRGQNVTFRCDPISEHNRLYWYRQTLGQGPEFLTYFQNEAQLEKSRLLSDRFSAERPKGSFSTLEIQRTEQGDSAMYLCASSLAVTSGRTDTQYFGPGTRLTVL.